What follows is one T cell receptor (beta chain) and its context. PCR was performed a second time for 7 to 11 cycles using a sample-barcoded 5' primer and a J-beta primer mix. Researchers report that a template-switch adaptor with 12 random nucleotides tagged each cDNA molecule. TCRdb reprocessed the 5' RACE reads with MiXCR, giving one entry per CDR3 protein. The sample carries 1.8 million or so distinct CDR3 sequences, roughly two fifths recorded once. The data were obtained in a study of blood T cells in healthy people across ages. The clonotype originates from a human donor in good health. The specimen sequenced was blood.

DNA of the CDR3: TGTGCCAGCAGCTTTGGACAGGGCACTGTTACCTACGAGCAGTACTTC. Its translation is CASSFGQGTVTYEQYF. The chain carries TRBV7-2 and TRBJ2-7; 8 bases fit TRBD1. Germline values: CDR1 SGHTA, CDR2 FQGNSA. V lost 3 bases and J lost 2; bases outside the gene matches: 9. CDR3 length equals 16 residues.